This note documents a single T cell receptor beta chain sequence. Its antigen is unknown. The sample originates from a study of cytomegalovirus exposure and HLA in healthy donors. Broader study findings: Most TCRs appeared rarely, but some public TCRs recurred in many donors.

V lost 1 base and J lost 4, with 7 bases in between. Germline assignment: CDR1 SGHTA and CDR2 FQGNSA. The length of the CDR3 is 13 residues. Both 60 Vbeta primers and 13 Jbeta primers went into the PCR. Clones were sequenced by immunoSEQ multiplex PCR, and TCRdb holds only the in-frame ones, with some missing. The sample consists of roughly 120,000 clones, about 72% of them appearing once. The sample comprised PBMCs. This sequence originates from a man aged 25 to 45 in good health and CMV-seropositive. The V gene is TRBV7-2, the J gene TRBJ1-2, with D unclear. CDR3 sequence: CASSLGGPYGYTF. Written as DNA, the CDR3 is TGTGCCAGCAGCTTAGGAGGGCCCTATGGCTACACCTTC.